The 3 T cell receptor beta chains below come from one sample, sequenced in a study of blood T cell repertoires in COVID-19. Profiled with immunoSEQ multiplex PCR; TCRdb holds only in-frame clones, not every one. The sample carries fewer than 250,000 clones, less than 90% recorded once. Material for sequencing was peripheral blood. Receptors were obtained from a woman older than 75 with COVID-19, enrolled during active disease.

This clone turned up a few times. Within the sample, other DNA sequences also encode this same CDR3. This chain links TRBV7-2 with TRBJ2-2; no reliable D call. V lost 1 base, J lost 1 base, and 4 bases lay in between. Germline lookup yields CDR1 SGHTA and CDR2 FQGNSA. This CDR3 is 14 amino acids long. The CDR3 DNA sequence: TGTGCCAGCAGCTTAGGGAGGAACACCGGGGAGCTGTTTTTT. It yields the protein CASSLGRNTGELFF. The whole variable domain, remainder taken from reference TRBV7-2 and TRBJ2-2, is GAGVSQSPSNKVTEKGKDVELRCDPISGHTALYWYRQSLGQGLEFLIYFQGNSAPDKSGLPSDRFSAERTGGSVSTLTIQRTQQEDSAVYLCASSLGRNTGELFFGEGSRLTVL.

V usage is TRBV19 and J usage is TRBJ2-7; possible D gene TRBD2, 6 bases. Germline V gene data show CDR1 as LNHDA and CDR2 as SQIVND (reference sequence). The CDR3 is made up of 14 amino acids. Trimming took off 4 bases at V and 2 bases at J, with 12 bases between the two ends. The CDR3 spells CASSTQGLAYEQYF. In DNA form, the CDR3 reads TGTGCCAGTAGTACGCAGGGACTCGCCTACGAGCAGTACTTC.

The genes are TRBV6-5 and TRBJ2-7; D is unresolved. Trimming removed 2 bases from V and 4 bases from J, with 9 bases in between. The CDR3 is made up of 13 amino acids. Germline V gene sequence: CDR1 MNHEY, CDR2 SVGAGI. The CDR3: CASSYRPAYEQYF. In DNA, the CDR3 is TGTGCCAGCAGTTACAGGCCAGCGTACGAGCAGTACTTC.